The 6 T cell receptor beta chains presented below share a single source sample, sequenced in a study of tumor-infiltrating lymphocytes in primary liver carcinoma. A primer matching the constant region was used to make TCR beta cDNA from around 550 ng of total RNA. Libraries covering TCR beta were generated through three nested multiplex PCR rounds (using a slightly modified ARM-PCR). The study ran its first two PCR rounds for roughly 9 cycles each, using TRBV1-TRBV30 forward primers and a C-beta reverse primer. TCRdb re-analysed the multiplex PCR reads in MiXCR, keeping a single row per CDR3 protein. The sample yields some 190,000 distinct CDR3 sequences, about 60% seen once. Out of unsorted whole blood came the blood RNA, and germline DNA was extracted as well. Sequences were obtained from peripheral blood. These receptors were obtained from a middle-aged man with primary liver carcinoma and hepatitis B virus infection.

As concerns this clonotype: One junction end does not reproduce the germline sequence, and a read error may be involved. The rearrangement uses TRBV29-1 and TRBJ2-2; no clear D. CDR1 and CDR2 from the germline V gene are SQVTM and ANQGSEA. The CDR3 extends over 14 amino acids. The CDR3 nucleotides are TGCGGCGTTGAATCACTATCGAACACCGGGGAGCTGTTTTTT. Encoded protein: CGVESLSNTGELFF.

This clonotype was found a few times. The chain links TRBV18 to TRBJ2-7, with D uncertain. Between the trimmed V and J ends, which lost 2 bases and 0 bases, there was a span of 8 bases. This CDR3 spans 14 amino acids. Germline V lookup: CDR1 KGHSH, CDR2 LQKENI. The CDR3 loop is CASSPDGISYEQYF. Written as DNA, the CDR3 is TGTGCCAGCTCACCAGACGGTATCTCCTACGAGCAGTACTTC.

The J gene is TRBJ2-1, the V gene TRBV29-1; a possible D gene is TRBD1 (5 bases). Trimming cost V 1 base and J 5 bases, with 12 bases left between them. CDR1 is SQVTM, CDR2 ANQGSEA, per germline. This CDR3 region has 14 residues. CDR3 sequence (DNA): TGCAGCGTTGAAGGACAGCCACCTAACAATGAGCAGTTCTTC. It is translated as CSVEGQPPNNEQFF.

As regards this clonotype: A read error may account for a junction end that differs from germline. The V call is TRBV11-2, the J call TRBJ2-7; D is possibly TRBD1 (5 bases). There are 12 residues in the CDR3. The germline V gene has CDR1 SGHAT and CDR2 FQNNGV. This CDR3 reads CAGSQGMGEQYF. The CDR3 region has the DNA TGTGCCGGCAGCCAGGGCATGGGCGAGCAGTACTTT.

This chain's CDR3 is CASSLFTGTYEQYF. CDR3 coding DNA: TGTGCCAGCAGCCTATTTACAGGGACCTACGAGCAGTACTTC. The chain links TRBV12-3 or TRBV12-4 to TRBJ2-7; D possibly corresponds to TRBD1 (6 bases). V lost 6 bases and J lost 2, with 14 bases in between. The CDR3 covers 14 residues.

This clonotype came up a few times. The V and J genes are TRBV5-5 and TRBJ2-5, with 9 bases aligning to TRBD1. This CDR3 has 13 residues. Germline V gene sequence: CDR1 SGHKS, CDR2 YYEKEE (reference sequence). The trim removed 10 bases at V and 1 base at J, leaving 5 bases unmatched. The CDR3 loop is CASKTGGQETQYF. CDR3 nucleotides: TGTGCCTCAAAGACAGGGGGCCAAGAGACCCAGTACTTC. The variable domain in full, with the rest retrieved from reference TRBV5-5 and TRBJ2-5, is DAGVTQSPTHLIKTRGQQVTLRCSPISGHKSVSWYQQVLGQGPQFIFQYYEKEERGRGNFPDRFSARQFPNYSSELNVNALLLGDSALYLCASKTGGQETQYFGPGTRLLVL.